This T cell receptor beta chain was recovered during a study of T-cell memory formation after mild COVID-19. Overall study context: Largely, TCR clusters stayed within a single donor. Study-level findings and limits: The appearance of some responding clones in pre-infection memory suggested that cross-reactive memory joined. CD4+ contracting clones were found mainly in CM and EM, and CD8+ ones in EMRA. Nothing showed for sure that second-wave clones peaking on day 37 were SARS-CoV-2 specific.

At least ten counts were recorded for this clonotype. What it binds is unknown. The CDR3 is 14 residues long. Germline V gene sequence: CDR1 DFQATT, CDR2 SNEGSKA (reference sequence). Trimming took off 1 base at V and 5 bases at J, with 15 bases between the two ends. TCRdb recomputed calls from the 5' RACE reads with MiXCR, one row per CDR3 protein. This sample has roughly 130,000 distinct CDR3 sequences, with 15% to 20% found just once. The source is a man aged 18 to 29 who had mild COVID-19 (a few samples of this study predate the infection). Cell type and time point are not known. Sequences were obtained from PBMCs or a T cell subset sorted from them (not recorded which). The rearrangement links TRBV20-1 to TRBJ2-7; TRBD1 might be the D (6 bases). CDR3 bases: TGCAGTGCTAGAGCGACAGGCCCTCGCGACGAGCAGTACTTC. It codes for CSARATGPRDEQYF.